This passage covers 27 T cell receptor beta chains from one sample sequenced in a study of blood T cell repertoires in COVID-19 (dated by TCRdb to the early 2020s). The method was the immunoSEQ multiplex PCR assay. Held by TCRdb, this immuneACCESS table contains in-frame sequences only and omits some clones. Under half of the omission traces to an unresolved V gene where checked; the cause of the rest is unknown. The sample includes a few hundred thousand clones, with about 80% observed a single time. The ten largest clones take up 15% to 19% of the sample. The sequenced sample consisted of peripheral blood. The origin of the receptors is a person aged 70 to 85 with COVID-19, enrolled during active disease.

The chain couples TRBV3-1 (or the pseudogene TRBV3-2) to TRBJ1-5; D is unresolved. CDR1 LGHDT and CDR2 YNNKEL come from the germline V gene (reference sequence). The CDR3 consists of 15 residues. Trimming cost V 4 bases and J 0 bases, with 10 bases left between them. The CDR3 coding sequence is TGTGCCAGCAGCCTCGGACTGTATAGCAATCAGCCCCAGCATTTT. It yields the protein CASSLGLYSNQPQHF.

This sequence joins TRBV30 and TRBJ1-2; D remains unclear. Germline V gene data show CDR1 as GTSNPN and CDR2 as SVGIG (reference sequence). V gave up 1 base and J gave up 10 bases, with 10 bases separating them. This CDR3 region has 11 residues. The CDR3: CAWSGLETYTF. DNA of the CDR3: TGTGCCTGGAGTGGTTTGGAGACCTACACCTTC.

The V call is TRBV18, the J call TRBJ2-7; D may be TRBD2 (6 bases). This CDR3 comprises 13 residues. The V end was cut by 3 bases, the J end by 7 bases, with 13 bases between. CDR1 is KGHSH, CDR2 LQKENI, per germline. The CDR3 sequence is CASSPLRGYEQYF. The CDR3 nucleotides are TGTGCCAGCTCACCGCTCCGGGGGTATGAGCAGTACTTC.

The V call is TRBV14, the J call TRBJ1-1; no definite D call. Germline CDR1 SGHDN, CDR2 FVKESK. Trimming took off 1 base at V and 1 base at J, with 7 bases between the two ends. This CDR3 is built from 14 residues. The CDR3 DNA is TGTGCCAGCAGCCAAGTGATCGGGAACACTGAAGCTTTCTTT. This encodes CASSQVIGNTEAFF.

This clone was detected once. V is TRBV15 and J is TRBJ2-2; D remains unclear. V was clipped by 2 bases and J by 7 bases, with 11 bases between them. Per germline, CDR1 LNHNV and CDR2 YYDKDF (reference sequence). The CDR3 runs to 14 residues. The CDR3 DNA sequence: TGTGCCACCAGCAGAAGGAGTTTAGTCGGGGAGCTGTTTTTT. It codes for CATSRRSLVGELFF.

This clone was found a few times. The chain uses TRBV19 and TRBJ1-2, with D possibly matching TRBD1 (6 bases). Trimming removed 2 bases from V and 2 bases from J, with 6 bases in between. Germline V lookup: CDR1 LNHDA, CDR2 SQIVND (reference sequence). The CDR3 length is 13 residues. The CDR3 region is CASSIQGNYGYTF. The CDR3 nucleotides read TGTGCCAGTAGTATACAGGGGAACTATGGCTACACCTTC.

DNA of the CDR3: TGTGCCAGCAGATGGACAGGGGGCTCCTACGAGCAGTACTTC. It codes for CASRWTGGSYEQYF. The rearrangement uses TRBV6-5 and TRBJ2-7; 10 positions agree with TRBD1. CDR3 length: 14 residues. V lost 6 bases to trimming and J lost 0 bases; unmatched junction nucleotides: 2. The germline V gene encodes CDR1 MNHEY and CDR2 SVGAGI.

The chain couples TRBV5-1 to TRBJ2-1, with 9 bases identical to TRBD1. The germline V gene has CDR1 SGHRS and CDR2 YFSETQ. This CDR3 has 17 residues. The V segment lost 2 bases and the J segment 6 bases; nucleotides outside the gene matches: 12. In nucleotides, the CDR3 is TGCGCCAGCAGCTTCTTAAATGCCGGGACAGGGTCCAATGAGCAGTTCTTC. The encoded protein is CASSFLNAGTGSNEQFF.

The chain carries TRBV19 and TRBJ2-6; D is ambiguous. V was shortened by 3 bases and J by 3 bases, with 6 bases between the two germline ends. In germline, CDR1 is LNHDA, CDR2 SQIVND (reference sequence). CDR3 size: 14 residues. CDR3 nucleotides: TGTGCCAGTAGTATTTTTATTGGGGCCAACGTCCTGACTTTC. It translates to CASSIFIGANVLTF.

In this sample, this clone turned up once. Here the CDR3 reads CASSGGTGGFRSNTGELFF. The CDR3, as DNA: TGTGCCAGCAGTGGGGGGACAGGGGGCTTCCGATCGAACACCGGGGAGCTGTTTTTT. This chain joins TRBV2 and TRBJ2-2, with 12 bases matching TRBD1. With V trimmed by 4 bases and J by 0 bases, 9 bases remained unmatched. The CDR3 contains 19 residues. Germline CDR1 is SNHLY and CDR2 is FYNNEI.

This rearrangement joins TRBV3-1 (or the pseudogene TRBV3-2) to TRBJ1-2; 7 positions match TRBD1. Unmatched junction bases numbered 10, after V lost 3 bases and J lost 6 bases. Germline-derived CDR1 and CDR2 are LGHDT and YNNKEL (reference sequence). The CDR3 has 15 amino acids. DNA of the CDR3: TGTGCCAGCAGCCAGGCAAAGGAGACAGGGAATGGCTACACCTTC. Translating it yields CASSQAKETGNGYTF.

This clone appeared once. V and J are TRBV29-1 and TRBJ2-7; maybe TRBD2 (7 bases). The CDR3 covers 12 residues. V was trimmed by 4 bases and J by 6 bases, leaving 13 bases between them. CDR1 and CDR2 (germline): SQVTM, ANQGSEA. The CDR3 coding sequence is TGCAGCGTTGGGGGGGGGCTTGGCGAGCAGTACTTC. It translates to CSVGGGLGEQYF.

This chain links TRBV2 with TRBJ2-7; a possible D gene is TRBD2 (5 bases). There are 13 residues in the CDR3. V was clipped by 8 bases and J by 6 bases, with 17 bases between them. The germline V gene encodes CDR1 SNHLY and CDR2 FYNNEI. As DNA, the CDR3 is TGTGCCAGCGGCCTAGGGTCGAGCGGCGAGCAGTACTTC. It codes for CASGLGSSGEQYF. Combining the CDR3 with reference TRBV2 and TRBJ2-7 gives the whole variable domain EPEVTQTPSHQVTQMGQEVILRCVPISNHLYFYWYRQILGQKVEFLVSFYNNEISEKSEIFDDQFSVERPDGSNFTLKIRSTKLEDSAMYFCASGLGSSGEQYFGPGTRLTVT.

This clone was seen more than once but under ten times. The chain joins TRBV7-2 to TRBJ1-4, with 7 bases aligning to TRBD1. CDR1 is SGHTA, CDR2 FQGNSA, per germline. This CDR3 spans 14 amino acids. V shed 6 bases, J shed 4 bases, and the junction held 5 bases outside the gene matches. The CDR3 bases are TGTGCCAGCAGTCTGACAGGGTATAATGAAAAACTGTTTTTT. Its translation: CASSLTGYNEKLFF.

Written as DNA, the CDR3 is TGTGCCAGCTCACCACCCGCAGGGGTTTCTGAAGCTTTCTTT. Translating it yields CASSPPAGVSEAFF. The V and J genes are TRBV18 and TRBJ1-1; possibly TRBD1 for D (6 bases). Trimming cost V 0 bases and J 6 bases, with 11 bases left between them. Per germline, CDR1 KGHSH and CDR2 LQKENI. The CDR3 consists of 14 residues.

The J gene is TRBJ2-3, the V gene TRBV7-2, with D possibly TRBD1 on 5 matching bases. Deletions cut 1 base from V and 2 bases from J, with 13 bases between. Per the germline V gene, CDR1 is SGHTA and CDR2 is FQGNSA. The CDR3 is made up of 16 amino acids. The CDR3 DNA follows: TGTGCCAGCAGCTTAGATTTGCGGACAAACACAGATACGCAGTATTTT. It specifies CASSLDLRTNTDTQYF.

This clone was found once. The V and J genes are TRBV9 and TRBJ2-3; D is unclear. Trimming removed 0 bases from V and 0 bases from J, with 11 bases in between. CDR1 is SGDLS, CDR2 YYNGEE, per germline. The CDR3 is 16 amino acids. CDR3 sequence: CASSVGAQTSTDTQYF. CDR3 DNA: TGTGCCAGCAGCGTAGGGGCCCAAACTAGCACAGATACGCAGTATTTT. The full variable domain, its missing parts supplied by reference TRBV9 and TRBJ2-3, is DSGVTQTPKHLITATGQRVTLRCSPRSGDLSVYWYQQSLDQGLQFLIQYYNGEERAKGNILERFSAQQFPDLHSELNLSSLELGDSALYFCASSVGAQTSTDTQYFGPGTRLTVL.

This clone has just a few counts. The genes are TRBV14 and TRBJ1-6; 7 nucleotides match TRBD1. Per the germline V gene, CDR1 is SGHDN and CDR2 is FVKESK. V dropped 8 bases and J dropped 8; count of bases not matched to a gene: 12. The CDR3 extends over 15 amino acids. The CDR3, as DNA: TGTGCCAGCCAAACAGGGGATCGGAGTTATTCACCCCTCCACTTT. Translation: CASQTGDRSYSPLHF.

This clone was counted many times. The rearrangement joins TRBV28 to TRBJ2-7, with unresolved D. Germline V CDR1 and CDR2: MDHEN, SYDVKM. V lost 4 bases to trimming and J lost 0 bases, with 10 bases between them. This CDR3 is 14 amino acids long. CDR3: CASSSVRISYEQYF. DNA of the CDR3: TGTGCCAGCAGTTCCGTCAGGATCTCCTACGAGCAGTACTTC.

The chain employs TRBV19 and TRBJ2-1, with TRBD2 matching 14 bases. The CDR3 runs to 18 residues. Trimming cost V 0 bases and J 9 bases; bases outside gene matches: 10. Looked up from germline, CDR1 is LNHDA and CDR2 is SQIVND (reference sequence). CDR3 sequence reads: CASSIEIGLAGGRGEQFF. The CDR3 DNA sequence: TGTGCCAGTAGTATAGAGATTGGACTAGCGGGGGGCCGTGGTGAGCAGTTCTTC.

The chain has TRBV15 and TRBJ2-7; a weak D match, TRBD1 (6 bases). The CDR3 is made up of 15 amino acids. V was shortened by 3 bases and J by 0 bases, with 12 bases between the two germline ends. Looked up from germline, CDR1 is LNHNV and CDR2 is YYDKDF (reference sequence). The CDR3 nucleotides read TGTGCCACCAGCAGCATCCGGGACAACTCCTACGAGCAGTACTTC. Amino acid sequence: CATSSIRDNSYEQYF.

The chain couples TRBV7-2 to TRBJ1-2; D not resolved. The CDR3 covers 15 residues. Trimming took off 2 bases at V and 3 bases at J, with 13 bases between the two ends. Germline CDR1 SGHTA, CDR2 FQGNSA. DNA for the CDR3: TGTGCCAGCAGCTTAACTACTTCCTCCTACTATGGCTACACCTTC. It is translated as CASSLTTSSYYGYTF.

The chain combines TRBV7-2 with TRBJ2-5; tentatively, D is TRBD2 (6 bases). V lost 1 base and J lost 5, with 11 bases in between. The CDR3 is 14 residues long. Per the germline V gene, CDR1 is SGHTA and CDR2 is FQGNSA. The CDR3 nucleotides are TGTGCCAGCAGCTTAGACGGGGGTGGGGAGACCCAGTACTTC. Translated: CASSLDGGGETQYF.

The chain carries TRBV2 and TRBJ2-1; 11 bases are shared with TRBD2. Germline-derived CDR1 and CDR2 are SNHLY and FYNNEI. The CDR3 totals 19 residues. The ends lost 2 bases at V and 1 base at J; junction bases unmatched: 10. CDR3 protein: CASSESSSGGWISYNEQFF. In DNA form, the CDR3 reads TGTGCCAGCAGTGAAAGTTCTAGCGGGGGGTGGATATCCTACAATGAGCAGTTCTTC. Combining the CDR3 with reference TRBV2 and TRBJ2-1 gives the whole variable domain EPEVTQTPSHQVTQMGQEVILRCVPISNHLYFYWYRQILGQKVEFLVSFYNNEISEKSEIFDDQFSVERPDGSNFTLKIRSTKLEDSAMYFCASSESSSGGWISYNEQFFGPGTRLTVL.

This chain connects TRBV5-1 to TRBJ2-3; D is possibly TRBD2 (5 bases). Looked up from germline, CDR1 is SGHRS and CDR2 is YFSETQ. The germline V and J ends were trimmed by 1 base and 0 bases, with 21 bases remaining between them. This CDR3 contains 19 residues. This chain's CDR3 is CASSLRPVSVPTSTDTQYF. In DNA, the CDR3 is TGCGCCAGCAGCTTGCGCCCGGTTAGCGTCCCGACTAGCACAGATACGCAGTATTTT.

This sequence joins TRBV6-4 and TRBJ2-7; 9 bases are a match to TRBD2. The trim removed 4 bases at V and 6 bases at J, leaving 10 bases unmatched. Germline V lookup: CDR1 MRHNA, CDR2 SNTAGT. The CDR3 is 15 amino acids. The CDR3 bases are TGTGCCAGCAGTGGGGGCGGGGGGGCCTCCGGCGAGCAGTACTTC. Its translation: CASSGGGGASGEQYF.

V usage is TRBV5-5 and J usage is TRBJ1-3, with unresolved D. The V end was cut by 0 bases, the J end by 0 bases, with 7 bases between. CDR3 length equals 15 residues. The germline V gene encodes CDR1 SGHKS and CDR2 YYEKEE (reference sequence). The CDR3 here is CASSLAVLSGNTIYF. The CDR3 DNA follows: TGTGCCAGCAGCTTGGCCGTCCTCTCTGGAAACACCATATATTTT. The variable domain in full, with the rest retrieved from reference TRBV5-5 and TRBJ1-3, is DAGVTQSPTHLIKTRGQQVTLRCSPISGHKSVSWYQQVLGQGPQFIFQYYEKEERGRGNFPDRFSARQFPNYSSELNVNALLLGDSALYLCASSLAVLSGNTIYFGEGSWLTVV.